This T cell receptor (beta chain) was sequenced for a study of molecular identifiers for immune sequencing clone quantification. Study-wide results and caveats: Underestimated sizes of highly expanded clones could result from identical TCR molecules that share a barcode.

Germline-derived CDR1 and CDR2 are MGHRA and YSYEKL. The CDR3 is 15 amino acids. From the PCR reads, TCRdb called clonotypes with MiXCR, one entry per CDR3 protein. The profile shows about 630,000 distinct CDR3 sequences, around 25% of them singletons. This clonotype has just one count. Its antigen remains unknown. An end of the junction does not agree with germline; a read error may underlie this. This TCR came from a human donor in good health. Some libraries in this study had Jurkat cell RNA spiked in. The chain links TRBV4-1 to TRBJ1-6, with no clear D. Sequenced sample: naive CD8+ T cells from blood, with Jurkat cell RNA spiked in. Subset here: FACS-sorted CD8+CD4-CCR7+CD45RA+ naive T cells. The CDR3 DNA is TGCGCCTGCAGCCAAGAACACGGTTATAATTCACCCCTCCACTTT. This translates into CACSQEHGYNSPLHF.